One sample yielded the 21 T cell receptor beta chains listed below, sequenced in a study of blood T cell repertoires in COVID-19. TCRdb keeps only in-frame clones here, not all; method: immunoSEQ multiplex PCR. Of roughly 230,000 clones listed, 70% to 85% were seen once; the top ten hold under 3.5%. The sequenced sample was PBMCs or T cells enriched from blood (not recorded which). The source of these receptors is a woman aged 60-70 years who had recovered from COVID-19.

This chain connects TRBV4-1 to TRBJ2-5; 9 bases are shared with TRBD2. The germline V gene encodes CDR1 MGHRA and CDR2 YSYEKL. The V and J ends lost 0 bases and 7 bases, in that order; junction bases with no gene match: 15. This CDR3 comprises 18 residues. CDR3 DNA sequence: TGCGCCAGCAGCCAAGATCTCGTTGCTAGCGGGACGGGAGCGACCCAGTACTTC. Its protein product is CASSQDLVASGTGATQYF.

V usage is TRBV7-3 and J usage is TRBJ1-6; D is unresolved. CDR3 length: 13 amino acids. V shed 5 bases and J shed 6 bases, with 8 bases lying between them. Germline CDR1 is SGHTA and CDR2 is FQGTGA. The CDR3 protein is CASSPQANSPLHF. The CDR3 DNA reads TGTGCCAGCAGCCCCCAGGCTAATTCACCCCTCCACTTT.

The chain has TRBV6-5 and TRBJ2-7; D remains unclear. Per the germline V gene, CDR1 is MNHEY and CDR2 is SVGAGI. V gave up 7 bases and J gave up 6 bases, with 13 bases separating them. This CDR3 has 12 amino acids. The CDR3 protein is CASTSGSLEQYF. The DNA for the CDR3 is TGTGCCAGCACCTCTGGCTCTCTCGAGCAGTACTTC.

The gene calls are TRBV7-9 and TRBJ2-7; 9 nucleotides align to TRBD2. From germline, CDR1 is SEHNR and CDR2 FQNEAQ (reference sequence). Trimming at V came to 1 base and at J to 2 bases, leaving 6 bases not matched to a gene. The CDR3 totals 16 residues. CDR3 amino acids: CASSLGSSGTPYEQYF. CDR3 DNA sequence: TGTGCCAGCAGCTTAGGCTCTAGCGGGACACCCTACGAGCAGTACTTC.

The chain recombines TRBV27 with TRBJ2-1; D is possibly TRBD1 (5 bases). The V end lost 6 bases, the J end lost 6 bases, and 9 bases lay between the germline ends. The CDR3 is 12 amino acids. Germline CDR1 is MNHEY and CDR2 is SMNVEV (reference sequence). The CDR3 loop reads CASSQGVNEQFF. In DNA, the CDR3 is TGTGCCAGCAGCCAAGGGGTCAATGAGCAGTTCTTC.

This rearrangement joins TRBV2 to TRBJ2-7, with a tentative D call TRBD2 (5 bases). The CDR3 is 14 amino acids. Germline V gene data show CDR1 as SNHLY and CDR2 as FYNNEI. Trimming left V 0 bases short and J 7 bases short, with 13 bases between. CDR3 amino acids: CASSEASLTGEQYF. The CDR3 DNA is TGTGCCAGCAGTGAAGCCTCCCTTACGGGAGAGCAGTACTTC.

This chain joins TRBV18 and TRBJ2-5, with a weak D call TRBD1 (5 bases). The V gene lost 3 bases and the J gene lost 2 bases, with 10 bases spanning the gap. The CDR3 loop spans 14 amino acids. CDR1 is KGHSH, CDR2 LQKENI, per germline. CDR3 protein: CASSPGAGQETQYF. CDR3 bases: TGTGCCAGCTCACCCGGAGCAGGGCAAGAGACCCAGTACTTC.

The CDR3 nucleotides read TGTGCCATCAGTGAGAGACCGGACAGCCCATCTAACTATGGCTACACCTTC. Protein product: CAISERPDSPSNYGYTF. The gene calls are TRBV10-3 and TRBJ1-2; D perhaps matches TRBD1 (6 bases). The CDR3 totals 17 residues. Germline V gives CDR1 ENHRY, CDR2 SYGVKD. V gave up 2 bases and J gave up 0 bases, with 16 bases separating them.

The V gene is TRBV5-1, the J gene TRBJ1-4, with D perhaps TRBD1 (6 bases). Deletions cut 0 bases from V and 4 bases from J, with 22 bases between. Germline CDR1 is SGHRS and CDR2 is YFSETQ. This CDR3 has 19 residues. CDR3: CASSLALGGAAWNNEKLFF. In DNA form, the CDR3 reads TGCGCCAGCAGCTTGGCCCTCGGGGGGGCAGCCTGGAATAATGAAAAACTGTTTTTT.

The chain is built from TRBV9 and TRBJ2-3; 9 nucleotides align to TRBD1. V shed 5 bases, J shed 3 bases, and the junction held 4 bases outside the gene matches. Looked up from germline, CDR1 is SGDLS and CDR2 is YYNGEE. The CDR3 extends over 14 amino acids. CDR3 protein: CASSGTGWTDTQYF. CDR3 DNA sequence: TGTGCCAGCAGTGGGACAGGGTGGACAGATACGCAGTATTTT. The entire variable domain, with the rest obtained from reference TRBV9 and TRBJ2-3, is as follows: DSGVTQTPKHLITATGQRVTLRCSPRSGDLSVYWYQQSLDQGLQFLIQYYNGEERAKGNILERFSAQQFPDLHSELNLSSLELGDSALYFCASSGTGWTDTQYFGPGTRLTVL.

The genes are TRBV5-4 and TRBJ2-7, with TRBD2 as a possible D gene (5 bases). CDR3 length: 15 residues. Germline lookup yields CDR1 SGHNT and CDR2 YYREEE (reference sequence). V lost 0 bases to trimming and J lost 3 bases, with 13 bases between them. CDR3 bases: TGTGCCAGCAGCTTGGTTTCCCTCGGGGACTACGAGCAGTACTTC. This encodes CASSLVSLGDYEQYF.

This chain connects TRBV6-6 to TRBJ1-6; 7 positions match TRBD1. The CDR3 is made up of 15 amino acids. Unmatched junction bases numbered 7, after V lost 3 bases and J lost 8 bases. The germline V gene encodes CDR1 MNHNY and CDR2 SVGAGI (reference sequence). The CDR3 bases are TGTGCCAGCAGTTATCCAACAGGGGCATATTCACCCCTCCACTTT. The encoded protein is CASSYPTGAYSPLHF.

V is TRBV2 and J is TRBJ2-3; 9 bases map to TRBD2. Unmatched junction bases numbered 5, after V lost 1 base and J lost 0 bases. The CDR3 totals 17 residues. Germline values: CDR1 SNHLY, CDR2 FYNNEI. This CDR3 reads CASSEGHSGSSTDTQYF. The DNA for the CDR3 is TGTGCCAGCAGTGAAGGGCATAGCGGGAGTAGCACAGATACGCAGTATTTT.

V is TRBV3-1 (or the pseudogene TRBV3-2) and J is TRBJ1-5; 10 bases are a match to TRBD1. The CDR3 consists of 18 residues. V lost 0 bases, J lost 3 bases, and 8 bases stayed unmatched. The germline V gene has CDR1 LGHDT and CDR2 YNNKEL (reference sequence). CDR3 DNA sequence: TGTGCCAGCAGCCAAGATCCAGGGACAGGGGAGATCAATCAGCCCCAGCATTTT. Translating it yields CASSQDPGTGEINQPQHF.

This clone was observed a few times. J is TRBJ2-3 and V is TRBV5-6; 10 bases agree with TRBD1. V shed 5 bases and J 5 bases; nucleotides not matched to a gene: 11. The germline V gene encodes CDR1 SGHDT and CDR2 YYEEEE. CDR3 length: 16 residues. The CDR3: CASREDRGRLKDTQYF. DNA for the CDR3: TGTGCCAGCAGAGAAGACAGGGGGCGCTTAAAAGATACGCAGTATTTT.

The chain employs TRBV7-6 and TRBJ1-2; D remains ambiguous. Germline V gene sequence: CDR1 SGHVS, CDR2 FNYEAQ. The ends were cut back, 4 bases at V and 4 bases at J, with 16 bases in the middle. The CDR3 contains 15 residues. The CDR3 reads CASSSQGGGSYGYTF. The CDR3 nucleotides read TGTGCCAGCAGCTCCCAAGGTGGCGGGAGCTATGGCTACACCTTC.

This chain uses TRBV5-4 with TRBJ2-5; weak D call: TRBD2 (5 bases). CDR1 and CDR2 from the germline V gene are SGHNT and YYREEE (reference sequence). V was clipped by 4 bases and J by 7 bases, with 20 bases between them. The CDR3 loop spans 15 amino acids. The CDR3 sequence is CASSPVPEVSRTQYF. DNA of the CDR3: TGTGCCAGCAGCCCGGTACCGGAGGTTAGTAGGACCCAGTACTTC.

This chain joins TRBV29-1 and TRBJ2-2; 7 nucleotides match TRBD1. The CDR3 is 13 amino acids. Germline CDR1 is SQVTM and CDR2 is ANQGSEA. With 6 bases clipped from V and 5 bases from J, the junction kept 6 bases outside the gene matches. The CDR3 DNA reads as TGCAGCGTGCGACCACAGGGGACCGGGGAGCTGTTTTTT. Protein: CSVRPQGTGELFF.

The chain is built from TRBV12-3 or TRBV12-4 and TRBJ1-6; no clear D. V shed 3 bases and J shed 10 bases, with 7 bases lying between them. The CDR3 totals 12 residues. This CDR3 reads CASSLGESPLHF. CDR3 DNA sequence: TGTGCCAGCAGTTTGGGAGAGTCACCCCTCCACTTT.

This clone has a handful of counts. The chain couples TRBV11-2 to TRBJ2-5; 10 positions match TRBD1. The germline CDR1 and CDR2 sequences are SGHAT and FQNNGV. V lost 5 bases, J lost 5 bases, and 8 bases stayed unmatched. This CDR3 spans 15 amino acids. The CDR3 here is CASSIDRGQGETQYF. CDR3 nucleotide sequence: TGTGCCAGCAGCATCGACAGGGGGCAGGGGGAGACCCAGTACTTC.

The V and J genes are TRBV14 and TRBJ1-1; perhaps TRBD1 as D (5 bases). In germline, CDR1 is SGHDN, CDR2 FVKESK. CDR3 length: 15 amino acids. V lost 1 base, J lost 4 bases, and 13 bases lay in between. CDR3 sequence (DNA): TGTGCCAGCAGCCAAGTCGGGGGTGTGAGCACTGAAGCTTTCTTT. Protein: CASSQVGGVSTEAFF.